A selection of T cell receptor beta chains follows, all from one sample in a study of cytomegalovirus exposure and HLA in healthy donors. Only in-frame clones appear in the TCRdb table, and some are missing; sequencing was by immunoSEQ multiplex PCR. The sample shows around 100,000 clones, and 6.8% sits with its ten largest clones. The sample consisted of PBMCs. The receptors stem from a middle-aged man in good health and CMV-seropositive. Each CDR3 is given with its conserved first and last residue. The D gene is left open where the match is weak.

V: TRBV11-2; D: TRBD1; J: TRBJ2-7; CDR3: CASSSVMGQGPYEQYF; DNA: TGTGCCAGCAGCTCAGTCATGGGACAGGGTCCCTACGAGCAGTACTTC
V: TRBV11-2; D: .; J: TRBJ1-5; CDR3: CASSLDYRTALGNQPQHF; DNA: TGTGCCAGCAGCTTAGATTACAGGACCGCCCTTGGCAATCAGCCCCAGCATTTT
V: TRBV11-2; D: .; J: TRBJ2-7; CDR3: CASSPRAGVSEQYF; DNA: TGTGCCAGCAGCCCCAGAGCCGGGGTTTCCGAGCAGTACTTC
V: TRBV5-1; D: .; J: TRBJ2-5; CDR3: CASSLVTSEETQYF; DNA: TGCGCCAGCAGCTTGGTTACGTCGGAAGAGACCCAGTACTTC
V: TRBV7-6; D: .; J: TRBJ2-2; CDR3: CASSSLGRGFTGELFF; DNA: TGTGCCAGCAGCTCCCTAGGTCGCGGTTTTACCGGGGAGCTGTTTTTT
V: TRBV5-4; D: TRBD1; J: TRBJ1-2; CDR3: CASSRNGQGGIEGETF; DNA: TGTGCCAGCAGCCGCAACGGACAGGGGGGGATAGAGGGCGAGACCTTC
V: TRBV2; D: TRBD2; J: TRBJ2-2; CDR3: CASSTSGSAGELFF; DNA: TGTGCCAGCAGTACTAGCGGGAGCGCCGGGGAGCTGTTTTTT
V: TRBV19; D: TRBD1; J: TRBJ2-6; CDR3: CASSDGTGPSGANVLTF; DNA: TGTGCCAGTAGTGACGGGACAGGGCCCTCTGGGGCCAACGTCCTGACTTTC
V: TRBV7-6; D: .; J: TRBJ1-1; CDR3: CASSLRTVNTEAFF; DNA: TGTGCCAGCAGCTTGCGGACAGTGAACACTGAAGCTTTCTTT
V: TRBV6-1; D: .; J: TRBJ1-5; CDR3: CASSEAKVGGINQPQHF; DNA: TGTGCCAGCAGTGAAGCTAAGGTGGGAGGGATCAATCAGCCCCAGCATTTT
V: TRBV6-6; D: TRBD1; J: TRBJ1-5; CDR3: CASTGQGANQPQHF; DNA: TGTGCCAGCACAGGACAGGGTGCCAATCAGCCCCAGCATTTT
V: TRBV27; D: .; J: TRBJ2-7; CDR3: CASSLYPRQGYEQYF; DNA: TGTGCCAGCAGTTTATATCCGAGACAAGGCTACGAGCAGTACTTC
V: TRBV30; D: .; J: TRBJ2-1; CDR3: CAWRGGAGSSYNEQFF; DNA: TGTGCCTGGAGAGGGGGGGCGGGAAGCTCCTACAATGAGCAGTTCTTC
V: TRBV7-9; D: .; J: TRBJ2-7; CDR3: CASSHGTLREQYF; DNA: TGTGCCAGCAGCCACGGGACTCTCCGCGAGCAGTACTTC
V: TRBV6-6; D: .; J: TRBJ1-4; CDR3: CASTGTNEKLFF; DNA: TGTGCCAGCACGGGAACTAATGAAAAACTGTTTTTT
V: TRBV6-1; D: .; J: TRBJ2-1; CDR3: CASSSGTQNNEQFF; DNA: TGTGCCAGCTCCTCCGGGACACAAAACAATGAGCAGTTCTTC
V: TRBV28; D: .; J: TRBJ2-2; CDR3: CASSLLQRTRGELFF; DNA: TGTGCCAGCAGTTTACTGCAGAGGACACGCGGGGAGCTGTTTTTT
V: TRBV10-1; D: TRBD2; J: TRBJ2-1; CDR3: CAFKREGQLHEQFF; DNA: TGCGCGTTCAAGCGGGAGGGCCAGCTACATGAGCAGTTCTTC
V: TRBV5-4; D: .; J: TRBJ1-2; CDR3: CASSPGGPYGYTF; DNA: TGTGCCAGCAGCCCCGGGGGGCCCTATGGCTACACCTTC
V: TRBV7-2; D: TRBD2; J: TRBJ2-1; CDR3: CASSFLAAPGNEQFF; DNA: TGTGCCAGCAGCTTTCTAGCGGCCCCGGGGAATGAGCAGTTCTTC
V: TRBV6-4; D: TRBD2; J: TRBJ2-2; CDR3: CASSDQPSGSVPGELFF; DNA: TGTGCCAGCAGTGACCAGCCTAGCGGGAGTGTTCCCGGGGAGCTGTTTTTT
V: TRBV28; D: .; J: TRBJ1-1; CDR3: CASSLISSDTEAFF; DNA: TGTGCCAGCAGTTTAATCTCGTCGGACACTGAAGCTTTCTTT
V: TRBV10-2; D: .; J: TRBJ2-1; CDR3: CASRLNEQFF; DNA: TGCGCCAGCAGATTAAATGAGCAGTTCTTC
V: TRBV5-1; D: TRBD2; J: TRBJ2-5; CDR3: CASSLAASGRSETQYF; DNA: TGCGCCAGCAGCTTGGCGGCTAGCGGGAGGAGCGAGACCCAGTACTTC
V: TRBV10-3; D: .; J: TRBJ1-5; CDR3: CAISEGDYSNQPQHF; DNA: TGTGCCATCAGTGAGGGGGACTATAGCAATCAGCCCCAGCATTTT
V: TRBV6-5; D: TRBD2; J: TRBJ2-1; CDR3: CASGGLASNEQFF; DNA: TGTGCCAGTGGGGGACTAGCATCCAATGAGCAGTTCTTC
V: TRBV29-1; D: TRBD1; J: TRBJ1-1; CDR3: CSVEEGQRLEAFF; DNA: TGCAGCGTTGAAGAGGGACAGAGATTGGAAGCTTTCTTT
V: TRBV20-1; D: .; J: TRBJ2-3; CDR3: CSATMLYTQYF; DNA: TGCAGTGCTACTATGTTGTATACGCAGTATTTT
V: TRBV6-5; D: .; J: TRBJ2-2; CDR3: CASRPPDSDGELFF; DNA: TGTGCCAGCAGACCTCCCGACAGTGACGGGGAGCTGTTTTTT
V: TRBV25-1; D: TRBD1; J: TRBJ1-1; CDR3: CASSARQGARTEAFF; DNA: TGTGCCAGCAGTGCGAGACAGGGGGCGAGGACTGAAGCTTTCTTT
V: TRBV28; D: .; J: TRBJ2-3; CDR3: CASSFTGKSTDTQYF; DNA: TGTGCCAGCAGTTTCACAGGGAAAAGCACAGATACGCAGTATTTT
V: TRBV5-1; D: TRBD1; J: TRBJ1-3; CDR3: CASSLGEGATGNTIYF; DNA: TGCGCCAGCAGCTTGGGAGAGGGGGCTACTGGAAACACCATATATTTT
V: TRBV28; D: TRBD2; J: TRBJ2-7; CDR3: CASSSLAGVSNEQYF; DNA: TGTGCCAGCAGTTCTCTAGCGGGAGTTAGCAACGAGCAGTACTTC
V: TRBV27; D: TRBD2; J: TRBJ2-2; CDR3: CASSVYPGGASGTRGGELFF; DNA: TGTGCCAGCAGTGTCTACCCCGGGGGGGCTAGCGGGACCCGGGGCGGGGAGCTGTTTTTT
V: TRBV9; D: .; J: TRBJ2-2; CDR3: CASSVGGPGTGELFF; DNA: TGTGCCAGCAGCGTCGGAGGGCCGGGCACCGGGGAGCTGTTTTTT
V: TRBV7-3; D: .; J: TRBJ2-7; CDR3: CASSLALGTKQYF; DNA: TGTGCCAGCAGCTTGGCCCTAGGGACAAAGCAGTACTTC
V: TRBV18; D: .; J: TRBJ2-3; CDR3: CASSQGIGPDTQYF; DNA: TGTGCCAGCTCACAGGGGATCGGCCCAGATACGCAGTATTTT
V: TRBV5-1; D: .; J: TRBJ2-7; CDR3: CASSLIREGEQYF; DNA: TGCGCCAGCAGCTTGATCCGGGAAGGCGAGCAGTACTTC
V: TRBV6-5; D: .; J: TRBJ2-5; CDR3: CASSSTQGRWETQYF; DNA: TGTGCCAGCAGTTCAACACAGGGGAGGTGGGAGACCCAGTACTTC
V: TRBV4-2; D: TRBD2; J: TRBJ2-1; CDR3: CASSQEALAGGRNEQFF; DNA: TGTGCCAGCAGCCAAGAGGCTCTAGCGGGAGGGCGGAATGAGCAGTTCTTC